The clone carrying this T cell receptor beta chain was picked up a small number of times. Its antigen remains unidentified. Researchers used genomic DNA as the template to profile TCR beta VDJ and CDR3. TCRdb re-called the reads through MiXCR, storing one row per CDR3 protein. The sample contains approximately 190,000 distinct CDR3 sequences, under 55% of which appear only once. The germline V gene has CDR1 SEHNR and CDR2 FQNEAQ (reference sequence). Deletions cut 6 bases from V and 3 bases from J, with 18 bases between. CDR3 length: 15 amino acids. This sample is part of a study of CD8+CD57+ T cells in acquired aplastic anemia. About the study: Sorted CD4+ and CD8+ cells gave an average of approximately 3.4 ug of DNA. Study-wide points: Patients and controls were found to share twenty-nine CD8+ CDR3 sequences.

Selection for sequencing was limited to patients who had shown CD8+CD57+ cell expansion by flow cytometry. All patients were therapy-naive when blood was sampled. The sequenced sample consisted of sorted CD4+, CD8+, or CD8+CD57+ T cells (not recorded which) from PBMCs. This chain connects TRBV7-9 to TRBJ2-7; D call uncertain. The TCR was taken from a human donor with aplastic anemia. CDR3 nucleotides: TGTGCCAGCAGTTTTGAGTCGGCACCTCTCTACGAGCAGTACTTC. This encodes CASSFESAPLYEQYF.